The text below deals with one T cell receptor beta chain. The antigen remains undetermined. Measured with immunoSEQ multiplex PCR; TCRdb has only the in-frame clones, and not every one. The repertoire holds some 110,000 clones, with over 75% as singletons. The data derive from a study of radiotherapy plus CTLA-4 blockade in lung cancer. Study as a whole: There were objective responses in 15% to 20% of patients, and about 31% had disease control. Points from the study as a whole: After treatment with radiotherapy plus ipilimumab, TCR clones that came from the tumor expanded in blood.

Germline lookup yields CDR1 MNHEY and CDR2 SVGAGI. The V gene lost 6 bases and the J gene lost 0 bases, with 12 bases spanning the gap. The CDR3 extends over 15 amino acids. Participants had chemo-refractory metastatic non-small-cell lung cancer and were treated with focal radiation plus ipilimumab CTLA-4 blockade. The V and J genes are TRBV6-5 and TRBJ1-3; D is unresolved. This receptor was taken from a human donor with non-small cell lung cancer that progressed on radiotherapy plus ipilimumab. Some clones in this sample may be carry-over from other donors' samples. Sequencing was performed on peripheral blood, taken from a patient treated with radiotherapy plus ipilimumab. The CDR3 sequence: CASSLRWDSGNTIYF. Here the CDR3 DNA reads TGTGCCAGCAGCCTTCGGTGGGACTCTGGAAACACCATATATTTT.